The next 12 T cell receptor beta chains were all read from a single sample in a study of blood T cell repertoires in COVID-19. Measured with immunoSEQ multiplex PCR; TCRdb has only the in-frame clones, and not every one. The table lists hundreds of thousands of clones, roughly 89% of them singletons. What was sequenced was peripheral blood. The receptors stem from a woman aged 25 to 39 with active or convalescent COVID-19.

Only one count was recorded for this clone. The CDR3 region has the DNA TGTGCAAGGGGCCCTGAAGCTTTCTTT. Translating it yields CARGPEAFF. The chain combines TRBV30 with TRBJ1-1, with D maybe TRBD1 (5 bases). This CDR3 comprises 9 residues. The V gene's germline CDR1 is GTSNPN and CDR2 SVGIG (reference sequence).

The chain employs TRBV4-1 and TRBJ1-4; perhaps TRBD1 as D (6 bases). Trimming cost V 3 bases and J 6 bases, with 11 bases left between them. Germline assignment: CDR1 MGHRA and CDR2 YSYEKL. The CDR3 covers 14 residues. CDR3 DNA: TGCGCCAGCAGCCAGTCAGGGGTCTATGAAAAACTGTTTTTT. As protein: CASSQSGVYEKLFF.

This clone was recorded once. The CDR3 region is CASSQDPPASSYNEQFF. The CDR3 DNA sequence: TGCGCCAGCAGCCAAGATCCCCCGGCTAGCTCCTACAATGAGCAGTTCTTC. V and J are TRBV4-1 and TRBJ2-1; unclear D gene. The CDR3 runs 17 residues. Trimming left V 0 bases short and J 0 bases short, with 12 bases between. Germline V gene sequence: CDR1 MGHRA, CDR2 YSYEKL.

The V and J genes are TRBV6-5 and TRBJ1-4; a possible D gene is TRBD1 (6 bases). Trimming removed 6 bases from V and 7 bases from J, with 15 bases in between. Germline V lookup: CDR1 MNHEY, CDR2 SVGAGI. This CDR3 region has 14 residues. CDR3 sequence reads: CASSPGVEGEKLFF. As DNA, the CDR3 is TGTGCCAGCAGCCCAGGGGTTGAGGGTGAAAAACTGTTTTTT.

The chain has TRBV6-5 and TRBJ1-3; D is ambiguous. In germline, CDR1 is MNHEY, CDR2 SVGAGI. The CDR3 spans 13 residues. The V end was cut by 6 bases, the J end by 0 bases, with 6 bases between. The chain's CDR3 is CASRTPSGNTIYF. In DNA form, the CDR3 reads TGTGCCAGCAGGACACCCTCTGGAAACACCATATATTTT.

This chain links TRBV5-1 with TRBJ2-5; 9 bases are shared with TRBD2. Looked up from germline, CDR1 is SGHRS and CDR2 is YFSETQ. After removal of 0 bases from V and 5 bases from J, the junction contained 8 bases not matched to a gene. This CDR3 has 16 amino acids. This CDR3 reads CASSLGGLAGRETQYF. The CDR3 DNA reads TGCGCCAGCAGCTTGGGGGGACTAGCAGGACGTGAGACCCAGTACTTC.

The CDR3 loop is CASSTTGYSYEQYF. Here the CDR3 DNA reads TGTGCCAGCAGTACCACAGGTTACTCCTACGAGCAGTACTTC. This sequence joins TRBV6-5 and TRBJ2-7; D may be TRBD1 (5 bases). CDR1 and CDR2 (germline): MNHEY, SVGAGI. Trimming removed 5 bases at V and 0 bases at J, with 11 bases between. CDR3 length equals 14 residues.

The chain carries TRBV6-5 and TRBJ2-1, with TRBD2 as a possible D gene (6 bases). Germline CDR1 is MNHEY and CDR2 is SVGAGI. The CDR3 runs to 15 residues. Trimming took off 0 bases at V and 8 bases at J, with 14 bases between the two ends. The CDR3 loop reads CASSYSLARGDEQFF. The CDR3 nucleotides read TGTGCCAGCAGTTACTCGCTGGCACGCGGGGATGAGCAGTTCTTC.

A single count supports this clone. This chain links TRBV19 with TRBJ2-7; D may be TRBD1 (7 bases). V lost 3 bases and J 3 bases, leaving 15 bases between the germline ends. From germline, CDR1 is LNHDA and CDR2 SQIVND (reference sequence). The CDR3 runs to 15 residues. CDR3 protein: CASSMGWQGGYEQYF. The CDR3 DNA follows: TGTGCCAGTAGTATGGGTTGGCAGGGGGGCTACGAGCAGTACTTC.

This clone was seen a single time. The chain has TRBV2 and TRBJ1-1; 9 bases agree with TRBD1. There are 15 residues in the CDR3. Looked up from germline, CDR1 is SNHLY and CDR2 is FYNNEI. V trimming: 6 bases; J trimming: 1 base; junction bases outside the gene matches: 6. The CDR3 nucleotides read TGTGCCAGCAGGGCCCGGACAGGGGAGAACACTGAAGCTTTCTTT. Translating it yields CASRARTGENTEAFF.

The chain employs TRBV4-2 and TRBJ1-6, with 9 bases fitting TRBD1. Germline trimming cut 3 bases from V and 5 bases from J; bases unmatched to any gene: 2. This CDR3 region has 15 residues. Germline-derived CDR1 and CDR2 are LGHNA and YNFKEQ. CDR3 loop: CASSHRQGDNSPLHF. CDR3 sequence (DNA): TGTGCCAGCAGCCACCGACAGGGGGATAATTCACCCCTCCACTTT.

The chain links TRBV13 to TRBJ1-6; D is unresolved. The germline gives CDR1 PRHDT, CDR2 FYEKMQ (reference sequence). This CDR3 is 16 amino acids long. The V and J ends lost 5 bases and 8 bases respectively, with 19 bases between them. CDR3 amino acids: CASSPRYGSGDSPLHF. The DNA of the CDR3 is TGTGCCAGCAGCCCCCGTTACGGGAGCGGGGATTCACCCCTCCACTTT.